The clone carrying this T cell receptor beta chain showed up many times. TCRdb re-called the 5' RACE reads through MiXCR, storing one row per CDR3 protein. The sample yields around 62,000 distinct CDR3 sequences, 4.9% seen once. These data come from a study of early T cells in non-severe SARS-CoV-2 infection. The CDR3 extends over 13 amino acids. Trimming removed 2 bases at V and 0 bases at J, with 4 bases between. Germline CDR1 and CDR2: SGHTA and FQGNSA. This receptor was taken from an adult who was a healthcare worker with PCR-confirmed SARS-CoV-2 infection or an uninfected control (not recorded which). Source material: whole blood. The chain links TRBV7-2 to TRBJ1-1; no firm D call. CDR3 coding DNA: TGTGCCAGCAGCTTACAATTGAACACTGAAGCTTTCTTT. It specifies CASSLQLNTEAFF.